This T cell receptor (beta chain) was identified in a study of blood T cell repertoires in COVID-19 (dated by TCRdb to about 2020). A note on the overall study: Samples from collaborators originated in the United States, Italy and Spain and spanned both the acute and convalescent phases of COVID-19. The samples were drawn from the first 160 participants of the ongoing ImmuneRACE study and from 950 to 1,500 subjects provided by 6 global collaborators. Where HLA class I and class II types were available, the types were taken from metadata supplied by the sample provider, not from assay-based typing. The material from the prospective study consisted of cDNA or gDNA derived from T cells, B-cell-depleted T cells, or PBMCs. Deeply sampled blood TCRbeta repertoires from subjects exposed to, actively infected with, or recovered from COVID-19 were included in the dataset. The repertoires were made available in a free public database intended to serve as a resource for research on the immune response to SARS-CoV-2. A de-identified subject ID, COVID-19 status, age in years and sex were almost always included in the sample metadata.

What the authors observed across the whole study: The amount of clinical and demographic metadata varied by source and participant and was provided uncurated.

Here V drops 4 bases and J drops 2 bases, and the junction holds 12 bases not matched to any gene. The CDR3 spans 16 residues, from the cysteine through the phenylalanine. Of all the DNA, just the CDR3 is kept, 48 bases in frame from base 1. Taken from the germline V gene, the CDR1 and CDR2 loops are SGDLS and YYNGEE. Enrolling through a virtual design, the prospective study's participants ranged in age from roughly 18 to 89 years and lived across 24 United States geographic areas. In the prospective study, cohorts were assigned on the basis of participant-reported clinical history obtained from a screening survey and a study questionnaire. ImmuneRACE Cohort 3 recovered participants were defined by two consecutive negative NP/OP PCR tests, healthcare professional clearance, or symptom resolution. Each participant in the prospective study had whole blood, serum and a nasopharyngeal or oropharyngeal swab collected by mobile phlebotomists. Over a roughly two-month period, participants in the prospective study had the option of providing additional blood draws and questionnaires. Blood samples from the prospective study were shipped frozen or at room temperature prior to DNA extraction.

Details on this clone: Its antigen is unknown. Nothing much larger sits one base from this clone, and base qualities are not available.

The immunoSEQ Assay, a bias-controlled multiplex PCR, was used to amplify TCRbeta CDR3 regions from genomic DNA. The authors' pipeline ran thus. Within the assay, amplification of reference gene primers was used to estimate how many nucleated cells each sample contained. To quantify the absolute abundance of each unique TCRbeta CDR3 rearrangement, sequence reads were collapsed and filtered. For each sample, productive Simpson clonality was calculated as the square root of Simpson's diversity index over productive rearrangements. This is the immuneACCESS table as TCRdb keeps it, with only in-frame sequences that have V and J called. A part of the clones is gone; compared with another copy, unresolved V genes explain less than half, and the rest is unexplained. V, J and clone size are those of that table, while D and trimming were read from the DNA. The sample has approximately 350,000 clones on record, approximately 90% of them singletons. The ten largest make up 1% of the sample.

The V and J segments used are TRBV9 and TRBJ2-7, and 7 junctional nucleotides match TRBD2. The sequence came from a man in his late teens or twenties who had recovered from COVID-19. Sequencing was done on a sample of PBMCs or T cells enriched from blood (not recorded which). The DNA sequence is given as TGTGCCAGCAGCCCCAAAGCCCGGGGGGTAACCTACGAGCAGTACTTC. Its translation is CASSPKARGVTYEQYF. The CDR3, completed at both ends by the reference TRBV9 and TRBJ2-7 genes, gives the full variable domain DSGVTQTPKHLITATGQRVTLRCSPRSGDLSVYWYQQSLDQGLQFLIQYYNGEERAKGNILERFSAQQFPDLHSELNLSSLELGDSALYFCASSPKARGVTYEQYFGPGTRLTVT.